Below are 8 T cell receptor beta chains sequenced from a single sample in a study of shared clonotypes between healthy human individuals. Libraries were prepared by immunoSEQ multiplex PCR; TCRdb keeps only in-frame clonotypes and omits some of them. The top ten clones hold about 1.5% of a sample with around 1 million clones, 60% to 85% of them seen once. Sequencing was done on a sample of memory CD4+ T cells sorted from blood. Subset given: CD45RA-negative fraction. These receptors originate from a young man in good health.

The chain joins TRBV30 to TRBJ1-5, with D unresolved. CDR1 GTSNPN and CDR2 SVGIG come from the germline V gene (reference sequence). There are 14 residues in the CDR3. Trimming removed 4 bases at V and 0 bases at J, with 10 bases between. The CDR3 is CAWNSEYSNQPQHF. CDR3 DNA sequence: TGTGCCTGGAATTCGGAATATAGCAATCAGCCCCAGCATTTT.

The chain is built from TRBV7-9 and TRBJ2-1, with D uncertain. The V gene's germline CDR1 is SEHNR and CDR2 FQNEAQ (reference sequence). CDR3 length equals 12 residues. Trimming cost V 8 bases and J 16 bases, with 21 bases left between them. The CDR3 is CASGPRLPRLFF. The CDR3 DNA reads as TGTGCCAGCGGACCTCGTCTACCCAGGTTATTCTTC.

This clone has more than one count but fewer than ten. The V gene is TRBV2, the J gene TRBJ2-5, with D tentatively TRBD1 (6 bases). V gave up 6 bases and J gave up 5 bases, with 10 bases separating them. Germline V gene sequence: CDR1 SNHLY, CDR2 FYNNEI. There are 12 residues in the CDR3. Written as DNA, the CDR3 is TGTGCCAGCAGCAGGGGTGGGGAGACCCAGTACTTC. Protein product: CASSRGGETQYF.

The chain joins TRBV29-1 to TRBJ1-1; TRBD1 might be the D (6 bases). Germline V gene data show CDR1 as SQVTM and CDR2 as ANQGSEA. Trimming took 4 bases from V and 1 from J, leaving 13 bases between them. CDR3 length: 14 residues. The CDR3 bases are TGCAGCGTTGTGCCCGGGACAACGAACACTGAAGCTTTCTTT. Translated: CSVVPGTTNTEAFF.

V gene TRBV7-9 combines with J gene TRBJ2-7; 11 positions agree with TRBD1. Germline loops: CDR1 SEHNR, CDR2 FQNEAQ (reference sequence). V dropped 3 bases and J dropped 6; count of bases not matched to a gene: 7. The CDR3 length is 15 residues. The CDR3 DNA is TGTGCCAGCAGCTTGGGACAGGGGGTCTGGTTCGAGCAGTACTTC. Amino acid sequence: CASSLGQGVWFEQYF.

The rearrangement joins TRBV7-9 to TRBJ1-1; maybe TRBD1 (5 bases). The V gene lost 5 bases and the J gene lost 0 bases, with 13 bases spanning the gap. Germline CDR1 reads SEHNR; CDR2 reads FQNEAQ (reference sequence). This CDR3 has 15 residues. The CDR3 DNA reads TGTGCCAGCAGCACGATGGGACGGATGAACACTGAAGCTTTCTTT. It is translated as CASSTMGRMNTEAFF.

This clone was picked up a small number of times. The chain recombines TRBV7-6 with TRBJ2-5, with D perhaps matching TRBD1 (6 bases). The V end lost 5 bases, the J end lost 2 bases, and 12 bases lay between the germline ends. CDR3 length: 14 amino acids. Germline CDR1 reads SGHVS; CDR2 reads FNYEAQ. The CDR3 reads CASSLNTGQETQYF. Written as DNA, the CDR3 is TGTGCCAGCAGCCTAAACACAGGGCAAGAGACCCAGTACTTC.

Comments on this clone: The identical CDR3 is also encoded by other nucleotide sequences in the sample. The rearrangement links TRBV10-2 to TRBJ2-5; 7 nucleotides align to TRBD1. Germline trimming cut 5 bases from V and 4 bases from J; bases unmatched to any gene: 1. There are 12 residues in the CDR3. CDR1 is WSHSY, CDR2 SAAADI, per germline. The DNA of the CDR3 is TGCGCCAGCAGTCCAGGGGGAGAGACCCAGTACTTC. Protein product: CASSPGGETQYF.